Below, 15 T cell receptor beta chains from the same sample are listed, as sequenced in a study of T cell clonality in common variable immunodeficiency. TCRdb's table, derived via immunoSEQ multiplex PCR, lists solely in-frame clones and lacks some. The sample yields 15,000 to 25,000 clones, without any singletons. General study findings and limits: Reportedly, TCR beta sequences from common variable immunodeficiency showed fewer deletions and N-nucleotide insertions.

These receptors have no known antigen. The sample taken for sequencing was peripheral blood mononuclear cells. Every receptor here comes from a human donor with common variable immunodeficiency.

This clone came up many times. Coverage ceases 3 residues before the CDR3 finishes, and the germline J gene fills in the end. The chain is built from TRBV7-8 and TRBJ1-1, with 8 bases lining up with TRBD1. The germline V gene encodes CDR1 SGHVS and CDR2 FQNEAQ. Germline trimming cut 3 bases from V and 4 bases from J; bases unmatched to any gene: 4. The CDR3 has 14 amino acids. The CDR3 here is CASSFGQGPTEAFF. The part of the CDR3 DNA that was read is TGTGCCAGCAGCTTCGGACAGGGTCCCACTGAA.

This clone was picked up a small number of times. The CDR3 goes on 3 residues after the read ends, and that part is filled in from the germline J gene. J is TRBJ1-1 and V is TRBV19; D is unresolved. This CDR3 has 13 amino acids. From germline, CDR1 is LNHDA and CDR2 SQIVND (reference sequence). Trimming removed 7 bases from V and 3 bases from J, with 12 bases in between. This chain's CDR3 is CASTTLRDTEAFF. The covered CDR3 bases are TGTGCCAGTACTACGCTTCGTGACACTGAA.

This clone occurred many times. The CDR3 end falls 3 residues outside the read, so it is completed with the germline J gene. The rearrangement joins TRBV7-8 to TRBJ1-5; D not resolved. Germline V gene data show CDR1 as SGHVS and CDR2 as FQNEAQ. V lost 2 bases and J 6 bases, leaving 5 bases between the germline ends. CDR3 length equals 12 residues. CDR3 sequence: CASSLSSQPQHF. CDR3 DNA (partial): TGTGCCAGCAGCTTATCATCTCAGCCC.

Comments on this clone: The read finishes 3 residues shy of the CDR3 end, and the germline J gene is used to complete it. J is TRBJ2-7 and V is TRBV7-9, with D possibly being TRBD2 (6 bases). Trimming removed 1 base from V and 3 bases from J, with 13 bases in between. This CDR3 contains 15 residues. Germline values: CDR1 SEHNR, CDR2 FQNEAQ (reference sequence). CDR3 sequence reads: CASSLGGDLIYEQYF. The part of the CDR3 DNA that was read is TGTGCCAGCAGCTTAGGGGGGGATTTGATCTACGAG.

This clone came up a few times. From the germline J gene comes the end of the CDR3, since the read stops 3 residues before it. The rearrangement joins TRBV20-1 to TRBJ2-1, with 10 bases identical to TRBD2. CDR3 size: 16 residues. The germline V gene encodes CDR1 DFQATT and CDR2 SNEGSKA (reference sequence). V was clipped by 5 bases and J by 4 bases; unmatched bases: 11. The part of the CDR3 DNA that was read is TGCAGTGCTTCCTCCCTAGCGGGGGTGGCTTACAATGAG. Translation: CSASSLAGVAYNE. The full CDR3 protein is CSASSLAGVAYNEQFF.

This clone was seen more than once but under ten times. The sequenced CDR3 bases are TGTGCCAGCAGTCCAGCTTATTCCAGGGTCGAGACC. Amino acids: CASSPAYSRVET. The CDR3 reads in full as CASSPAYSRVETQYF. The rearrangement uses TRBV7-9 and TRBJ2-5; TRBD1 might be the D (5 bases). The read halts 3 residues ahead of the CDR3 end, with the missing end drawn from the germline J gene. This CDR3 has 15 amino acids. Trimming pared 6 bases from V and 5 bases from J, leaving 19 bases between. Germline CDR1 reads SEHNR; CDR2 reads FQNEAQ (reference sequence).

This clone turned up a few times. The read comes to an end 3 residues before the CDR3 does, leaving the germline J gene to fill in the end. J is TRBJ2-1 and V is TRBV7-3; 10 nucleotides agree with TRBD2. The CDR3 covers 16 residues. With 5 bases clipped from V and 1 base from J, the junction kept 5 bases outside the gene matches. Germline CDR1 is SGHTA and CDR2 is FQGTGA. Partial CDR3 DNA: TGTGCCAGCAGCACCCTAGCGGGGGCTTCCTACAATGAG. Its translation: CASSTLAGASYNE. The CDR3 in full is CASSTLAGASYNEQFF.

This clone was picked up many times. The CDR3 end is not reached by the read, which stops 3 residues before it; the germline J gene fills it in. This chain connects TRBV14 to TRBJ1-4; 7 bases fit TRBD1. The CDR3 runs 16 residues. Germline V gives CDR1 SGHDN, CDR2 FVKESK. V lost 1 base to trimming and J lost 8 bases; unmatched junction nucleotides: 10. The CDR3 bases that were read are TGTGCCAGCAGCCAAGCTTTTTATACAGGGGACGAAAAA. Its translation: CASSQAFYTGDEK. The CDR3 in full is CASSQAFYTGDEKLFF. Supplemented by reference TRBV14 and TRBJ1-4, the full variable domain reads EAGVTQFPSHSVIEKGQTVTLRCDPISGHDNLYWYRRVMGKEIKFLLHFVKESKQDESGMPNNRFLAERTGGTYSTLKVQPAELEDSGVYFCASSQAFYTGDEKLFFGSGTQLSVL.

This clone was observed many times. The CDR3 end lies 3 residues beyond the end of the read and is filled in from the germline J gene. The genes are TRBV2 and TRBJ2-7, with D possibly matching TRBD2 (5 bases). The CDR3 is made up of 12 amino acids. Trimming stripped 5 bases from V and 4 bases from J, with 9 bases between. From germline, CDR1 is SNHLY and CDR2 FYNNEI. CDR3 DNA (partial): TGTGCCAGCAGTCCCCGACTATACGAG. Translated, it gives CASSPRLYE. The full CDR3 protein is CASSPRLYEQYF.

For this clone: Read sequence stops 3 residues before the CDR3 end, and the germline J gene provides the missing end. V gene TRBV5-1 combines with J gene TRBJ2-7, with TRBD1 identical over 8 bases. With V trimmed by 0 bases and J by 6 bases, 14 bases remained unmatched. Germline CDR1 reads SGHRS; CDR2 reads YFSETQ. The CDR3 sequence is 17 residues long. Incomplete CDR3 DNA: TGCGCCAGCAGCTTGGGGACAGGGTCTCAGGGAGGTTCCGAG. Its translation is CASSLGTGSQGGSE. The full CDR3 protein is CASSLGTGSQGGSEQYF.

A word on this clone: The read halts 3 residues ahead of the CDR3 end, with the missing end drawn from the germline J gene. The gene calls are TRBV7-7 and TRBJ2-1; no clear D. The V gene's germline CDR1 is SSHAT and CDR2 FNYEAQ (reference sequence). The CDR3 is 14 amino acids. The V and J ends lost 1 base and 5 bases respectively, with 9 bases between them. Incomplete CDR3 DNA: TGTGCCAGCAGCTTAGATTGGCAGAACAATGAG. Amino acid sequence: CASSLDWQNNE. The whole CDR3 is CASSLDWQNNEQFF.

This clone was recorded at least ten times. The read terminates 3 residues ahead of where the CDR3 ends, so the germline J gene completes it. This chain links TRBV24-1 with TRBJ2-7; 11 nucleotides agree with TRBD1. The CDR3 consists of 16 residues. V gave up 6 bases and J gave up 3 bases; unmatched junction bases: 9. Germline V gives CDR1 KGHDR, CDR2 SFDVKD. CDR3 bases read: TGTGCCACCAGTCCAACACCGGGACAGGGGGGCTACGAG. It encodes CATSPTPGQGGYE. The CDR3 in its entirety is CATSPTPGQGGYEQYF.

About this clone itself: Sequencing ends 3 residues short of the CDR3 end; the germline J gene provides the rest. This chain connects TRBV19 to TRBJ2-4; 7 positions match TRBD2. The germline CDR1 and CDR2 sequences are LNHDA and SQIVND (reference sequence). The CDR3 is 11 residues long. This chain's CDR3 is CASSARDYQYF. The sequenced part of the CDR3 DNA is TGTGCCAGTAGTGCCCGGGACTAT.

This clone was recorded a few times. From the germline J gene comes the end of the CDR3, since the read stops 3 residues before it. The chain has TRBV7-6 and TRBJ2-5; possible D gene TRBD1, 6 bases. Germline-derived CDR1 and CDR2 are SGHVS and FNYEAQ. The CDR3 sequence is 13 residues long. Trimming cost V 5 bases and J 4 bases, with 11 bases left between them. The CDR3 reads CASSPPGAETQYF. Incomplete CDR3 DNA: TGTGCCAGCAGCCCCCCAGGGGCAGAGACC.

This clone was observed at least ten times. Sequencing ends 3 residues short of the CDR3 end; the germline J gene provides the rest. This chain connects TRBV29-1 to TRBJ1-2; D gene uncertain. CDR3 length: 10 amino acids. The ends were cut back, 2 bases at V and 7 bases at J, with 5 bases in the middle. The V gene's germline CDR1 is SQVTM and CDR2 ANQGSEA. Incomplete CDR3 DNA: TGCAGCGTTGAAAGGGTTGGC. Protein product: CSVERVG. The whole CDR3 protein is CSVERVGYTF.